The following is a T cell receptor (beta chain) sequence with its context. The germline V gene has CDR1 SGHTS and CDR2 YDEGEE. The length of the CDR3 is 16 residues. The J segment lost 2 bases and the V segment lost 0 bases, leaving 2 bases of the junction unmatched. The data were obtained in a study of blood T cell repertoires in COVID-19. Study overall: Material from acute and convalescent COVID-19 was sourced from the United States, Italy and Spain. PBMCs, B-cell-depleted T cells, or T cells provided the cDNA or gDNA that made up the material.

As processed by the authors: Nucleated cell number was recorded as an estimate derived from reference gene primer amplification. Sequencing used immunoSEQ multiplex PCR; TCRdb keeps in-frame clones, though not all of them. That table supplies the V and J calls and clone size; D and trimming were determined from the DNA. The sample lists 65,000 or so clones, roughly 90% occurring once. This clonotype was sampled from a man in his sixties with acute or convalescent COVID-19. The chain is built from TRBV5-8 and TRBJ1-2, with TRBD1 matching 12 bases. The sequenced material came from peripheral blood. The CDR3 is CASSLEGTGGNYGYTF. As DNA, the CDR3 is TGTGCCAGCAGCTTGGAAGGGACAGGGGGCAACTATGGCTACACCTTC.